Below are 32 T cell receptor beta chains sequenced from a single sample in a study of T cell responses to AZD1222 COVID-19 vaccine. Here immunoSEQ multiplex PCR was the method, and the copy in TCRdb shows in-frame clones only, minus some. The sample includes tens of thousands of clones, roughly 85% seen only once; the top ten take about 4.6%. The sample was peripheral blood, taken 28 days after the second AZD1222 dose. The receptors come from an adult who received the AZD1222 COVID-19 vaccine.

This sequence joins TRBV7-9 and TRBJ2-7; D possibly corresponds to TRBD2 (5 bases). Trimming removed 4 bases at V and 6 bases at J, with 16 bases between. CDR3 length equals 14 residues. Germline loops: CDR1 SEHNR, CDR2 FQNEAQ (reference sequence). The DNA for the CDR3 is TGTGCCAGCAGCTACCGAGAGGGCCTTTCCGAGCAGTACTTC. Amino acid sequence: CASSYREGLSEQYF.

This rearrangement joins TRBV1 to TRBJ1-5; the D call of TRBD1 is as the table states it, not checked on the DNA. TRBV1 is labeled a pseudogene. The CDR3 extends over 16 amino acids. CDR3 coding DNA: TGCACCAGCAGCCGCAGATCACAGGGGAGAGATCAGCCCCAGCATTTT. It yields the protein CTSSRRSQGRDQPQHF.

This rearrangement joins TRBV5-1 to TRBJ1-5, with D tentatively TRBD1 (6 bases). Deletions cut 2 bases from V and 5 bases from J, with 11 bases between. The CDR3 runs to 14 residues. In germline, CDR1 is SGHRS, CDR2 YFSETQ. The CDR3 region is CASSLGGADQPQHF. In DNA, the CDR3 is TGCGCCAGCAGCTTAGGGGGGGCGGATCAGCCCCAGCATTTT.

The CDR3 DNA is TGTGCCAGCAGTAGTCCCATTACTAGCGGGGTGGAAGATACGCAGTATTTT. As protein: CASSSPITSGVEDTQYF. The V and J genes are TRBV7-9 and TRBJ2-3; TRBD2 matches at 10 bases. Per the germline V gene, CDR1 is SEHNR and CDR2 is FQNEAQ (reference sequence). The length of the CDR3 is 17 residues. J gave up 5 bases and V 6 bases, and 14 bases lay outside the gene matches.

This chain connects TRBV5-1 to TRBJ2-1; D is perhaps TRBD2 (7 bases). V gave up 0 bases and J gave up 7 bases, with 23 bases separating them. The CDR3 is made up of 18 amino acids. Germline lookup yields CDR1 SGHRS and CDR2 YFSETQ. For the CDR3, the DNA is TGCGCCAGCAGCTTGGGTATCGGGGGGCGCATTGGGAAGAATGAGCAGTTCTTC. Translation: CASSLGIGGRIGKNEQFF. The complete variable domain, with remaining parts taken from reference TRBV5-1 and TRBJ2-1, reads KAGVTQTPRYLIKTRGQQVTLSCSPISGHRSVSWYQQTPGQGLQFLFEYFSETQRNKGNFPGRFSGRQFSNSRSEMNVSTLELGDSALYLCASSLGIGGRIGKNEQFFGPGTRLTVL.

The V gene is TRBV30, the J gene TRBJ2-7; D might be TRBD1 (6 bases). The V end was cut by 2 bases, the J end by 4 bases, with 12 bases between. CDR1 is GTSNPN and CDR2 is SVGIG in the germline V gene (reference sequence). The CDR3 sequence is 13 residues long. CDR3 DNA: TGTGCCTGGAGTTTGGGACATAAGTACGAGCAGTACTTC. Protein product: CAWSLGHKYEQYF.

This clone has just a few counts. V and J are TRBV7-2 and TRBJ2-7; 8 bases match TRBD2. The J segment lost 2 bases and the V segment lost 3 bases, leaving 6 bases of the junction unmatched. Germline values: CDR1 SGHTA, CDR2 FQGNSA. The CDR3 extends over 15 amino acids. Written as DNA, the CDR3 is TGTGCCAGCAGCTTTCGGACTAGCAAACCCTACGAGCAGTACTTC. Translation gives CASSFRTSKPYEQYF.

This chain uses TRBV5-1 with TRBJ1-2; no clear D. The CDR3 has 14 residues. Looked up from germline, CDR1 is SGHRS and CDR2 is YFSETQ. With 4 bases removed from V and 2 bases from J, the gap between germline ends came to 12 bases. CDR3 nucleotides: TGCGCCAGCAGCCCGGGCACGGTCAACTATGGCTACACCTTC. This translates into CASSPGTVNYGYTF.

The chain's CDR3 is CASGTTGHPNYGYTF. The CDR3, as DNA: TGTGCCAGCGGGACGACGGGACACCCTAACTATGGCTACACCTTC. The chain uses TRBV6-5 and TRBJ1-2; TRBD1 might be the D (6 bases). The germline gives CDR1 MNHEY, CDR2 SVGAGI. This CDR3 comprises 15 residues. The V gene lost 8 bases and the J gene lost 0 bases, with 16 bases spanning the gap.

The chain joins TRBV3-1 (or the pseudogene TRBV3-2) to TRBJ1-2; D is possibly TRBD1 (5 bases). The V and J ends lost 1 base and 8 bases respectively, with 14 bases between them. The CDR3 runs to 14 residues. Germline CDR1 is LGHDT and CDR2 is YNNKEL (reference sequence). As DNA, the CDR3 is TGTGCCAGCAGCCAAGTGGGGACGGCGAGAGGCTACACCTTC. Its protein product is CASSQVGTARGYTF.

V and J are TRBV2 and TRBJ2-7, with D perhaps TRBD1 or TRBD2 (7 bases each). Germline lookup yields CDR1 SNHLY and CDR2 FYNNEI. CDR3 length: 13 amino acids. Deletions cut 11 bases from V and 0 bases from J, with 14 bases between. The chain's CDR3 is CAGGGQISYEQYF. The CDR3 DNA reads TGTGCCGGGGGGGGACAGATCTCCTACGAGCAGTACTTC.

This chain links TRBV29-1 with TRBJ1-2; the D gene is possibly TRBD1 (5 bases). Germline values: CDR1 SQVTM, CDR2 ANQGSEA. This CDR3 has 14 residues. The ends were cut back, 3 bases at V and 8 bases at J, with 19 bases in the middle. The CDR3 sequence: CSVEAQGFGGGYTF. The DNA of the CDR3 is TGCAGCGTTGAGGCCCAGGGCTTCGGTGGCGGCTACACCTTC.

This sequence joins TRBV6-5 and TRBJ1-2; D call uncertain. From germline, CDR1 is MNHEY and CDR2 SVGAGI. V shed 5 bases and J shed 2 bases, with 9 bases lying between them. The CDR3 spans 13 residues. CDR3 region: CASSLSSNYGYTF. The CDR3 nucleotides read TGTGCCAGCAGTCTGAGCAGCAACTATGGCTACACCTTC.

The chain couples TRBV7-9 to TRBJ1-3, with 7 bases fitting TRBD1. The germline CDR1 and CDR2 sequences are SEHNR and FQNEAQ (reference sequence). The CDR3 is 14 residues long. Unmatched junction bases numbered 5, after V lost 5 bases and J lost 4 bases. The CDR3 nucleotides are TGTGCCAGCAGCCCAAGGGGGCCCGGAAACACCATATATTTT. Translated, it gives CASSPRGPGNTIYF.

The V gene is TRBV7-8, the J gene TRBJ2-7; D might be TRBD2 (7 bases). Looked up from germline, CDR1 is SGHVS and CDR2 is FQNEAQ. This CDR3 region has 14 residues. Trimming cost V 2 bases and J 5 bases, with 13 bases left between them. In DNA form, the CDR3 reads TGTGCCAGCAGCTTATATCGGGGGGCGGACGAGCAGTACTTC. Amino acid sequence: CASSLYRGADEQYF.

The table lists this clone with a count of one. V is TRBV3-1 (or the pseudogene TRBV3-2) and J is TRBJ2-1, with 10 bases that match TRBD1. Germline V gene data show CDR1 as LGHDT and CDR2 as YNNKEL (reference sequence). V lost 0 bases, J lost 6 bases, and 17 bases stayed unmatched. The CDR3 is 20 amino acids. CDR3 in DNA: TGTGCCAGCAGCCAAGATCTTGTAATGAGAGCCGGGACAGGGGCCAATGAGCAGTTCTTC. It is translated as CASSQDLVMRAGTGANEQFF.

The rearrangement links TRBV19 to TRBJ2-1, with 10 bases aligning to TRBD1. The V gene end was trimmed by 4 bases and the J gene end by 4 bases; junction bases not matched to a gene: 16. In germline, CDR1 is LNHDA, CDR2 SQIVND (reference sequence). This CDR3 region has 19 residues. CDR3 DNA: TGTGCCAGTAGTAGGGTGGGACAGGGGCTTGGTGGAGGTTACAATGAGCAGTTCTTC. Amino acids: CASSRVGQGLGGGYNEQFF.

V usage is TRBV4-3 and J usage is TRBJ1-2; D is uncertain. V was clipped by 0 bases and J by 3 bases, with 8 bases between them. The CDR3 has 14 residues. Germline V gene sequence: CDR1 LGHNA, CDR2 YSLEER. The CDR3 DNA reads as TGCGCCAGCAGCCAAGATATCAGAGACTATGGCTACACCTTC. Its translation: CASSQDIRDYGYTF.

The rearrangement joins TRBV9 to TRBJ1-3; D remains ambiguous. The germline gives CDR1 SGDLS, CDR2 YYNGEE. Trimming removed 4 bases from V and 1 base from J, with 12 bases in between. The CDR3 loop spans 15 amino acids. Here the CDR3 reads CASSTFGLSGNTIYF. The CDR3 nucleotides are TGTGCCAGCAGCACGTTTGGCCTTTCTGGAAACACCATATATTTT.

This chain uses TRBV7-9 with TRBJ2-5; D perhaps matches TRBD1 (5 bases). Germline lookup yields CDR1 SEHNR and CDR2 FQNEAQ (reference sequence). CDR3 length: 16 amino acids. V lost 4 bases and J lost 2, with 17 bases in between. The CDR3 spells CASSSHPRQGQETQYF. The CDR3 region has the DNA TGTGCCAGCAGCTCCCATCCCCGGCAGGGACAAGAGACCCAGTACTTC.

CDR3 DNA: TGTGCCAGCAGACGACAGTATAGCAATCAGCCCCAGCATTTT. This encodes CASRRQYSNQPQHF. The rearrangement links TRBV2 to TRBJ1-5; tentative D call: TRBD1 (5 bases). This CDR3 contains 14 residues. The germline V gene encodes CDR1 SNHLY and CDR2 FYNNEI. V dropped 6 bases and J dropped 0 bases, with 9 bases sitting between them.

The rearrangement joins TRBV10-1 to TRBJ1-1, with D possibly matching TRBD1 (6 bases). V lost 6 bases, J lost 11 bases, and 19 bases lay in between. Germline V gives CDR1 WNHNN, CDR2 SYGVQD (reference sequence). The CDR3 is made up of 13 amino acids. Here the CDR3 DNA reads TGCGCCAGCAGCCACTCTGCGGGGGCGAGGGCTTTCTTT. Its translation: CASSHSAGARAFF.

The V gene is TRBV27, the J gene TRBJ1-4, with TRBD1 identical over 7 bases. Germline lookup yields CDR1 MNHEY and CDR2 SMNVEV (reference sequence). The length of the CDR3 is 14 residues. The V segment lost 3 bases and the J segment 3 bases; nucleotides outside the gene matches: 1. This CDR3 is CASSFGQANEKLFF. The CDR3 DNA is TGTGCCAGCAGTTTCGGACAGGCTAATGAAAAACTGTTTTTT.

This chain joins TRBV29-1 and TRBJ2-5; 9 nucleotides agree with TRBD1. Germline V gene data show CDR1 as SQVTM and CDR2 as ANQGSEA. J was trimmed by 4 bases and V by 7 bases; bases with no gene match: 10. This CDR3 spans 14 amino acids. DNA of the CDR3: TGCAGCGCTTGGGGCGGGACAGGGACAGAGACCCAGTACTTC. This gives the protein CSAWGGTGTETQYF.

The chain is built from TRBV5-1 and TRBJ2-1; TRBD2 agrees at 9 bases. The J segment lost 4 bases and the V segment lost 4 bases, leaving 9 bases of the junction unmatched. The CDR3 runs to 16 residues. CDR1 is SGHRS and CDR2 is YFSETQ in the germline V gene. The CDR3 bases are TGCGCCAGCAGCCCTCTTCCTAGCGGGGTATACAATGAGCAGTTCTTC. It encodes CASSPLPSGVYNEQFF.

The chain is built from TRBV30 and TRBJ1-3; D uncertain. Germline CDR1 GTSNPN, CDR2 SVGIG (reference sequence). This CDR3 contains 12 residues. The V end was cut by 4 bases, the J end by 4 bases, with 8 bases between. CDR3 in amino acids: CAWKKAGNTIYF. Here the CDR3 DNA reads TGTGCCTGGAAAAAGGCAGGAAACACCATATATTTT.

This rearrangement joins TRBV20-1 to TRBJ2-1; D uncertain. CDR1 and CDR2 (germline): DFQATT, SNEGSKA (reference sequence). The CDR3 has 10 residues. The V and J ends lost 5 bases and 5 bases respectively, with 4 bases between them. The CDR3 is CSAGDNEQFF. In DNA form, the CDR3 reads TGCAGTGCTGGCGACAATGAGCAGTTCTTC.

This clone is a singleton in its sample. Other DNA sequences in the same sample also yield this CDR3. The chain links TRBV5-1 to TRBJ1-2; tentative D call: TRBD1 (5 bases). This CDR3 has 13 amino acids. Germline CDR1 and CDR2: SGHRS and YFSETQ. V gave up 0 bases and J gave up 8 bases, with 11 bases separating them. CDR3: CASSLGQGDGYTF. CDR3 DNA: TGCGCCAGCAGCTTGGGGCAGGGCGACGGCTACACCTTC. The full variable domain, rest sourced from reference TRBV5-1 and TRBJ1-2, is KAGVTQTPRYLIKTRGQQVTLSCSPISGHRSVSWYQQTPGQGLQFLFEYFSETQRNKGNFPGRFSGRQFSNSRSEMNVSTLELGDSALYLCASSLGQGDGYTFGSGTRLTVV.

The rearrangement links TRBV19 to TRBJ1-1; no clear D gene. Germline values: CDR1 LNHDA, CDR2 SQIVND (reference sequence). Trimming left V 5 bases short and J 4 bases short, with 20 bases between. There are 16 residues in the CDR3. CDR3 residues: CASSPNMAGTGTEAFF. The DNA of the CDR3 is TGTGCCAGTAGTCCCAATATGGCGGGAACTGGCACTGAAGCTTTCTTT.

J is TRBJ1-6 and V is TRBV6-5; the D is unclear. Trimming removed 6 bases at V and 7 bases at J, with 13 bases between. CDR1 and CDR2 (germline): MNHEY, SVGAGI. The CDR3 sequence is 14 residues long. CDR3 nucleotide sequence: TGTGCCAGCAGGGACCGGTGGGAGAATTCACCCCTCCACTTT. Encoded protein: CASRDRWENSPLHF.

This clone has only a few counts. This CDR3 reads CASLSGGANGELFF. The CDR3 DNA follows: TGTGCCAGCTTAAGCGGGGGGGCGAACGGGGAGCTGTTTTTT. This rearrangement joins TRBV13 to TRBJ2-2, with 10 bases that match TRBD2. Germline V gene sequence: CDR1 PRHDT, CDR2 FYEKMQ (reference sequence). The CDR3 length is 14 residues. J was trimmed by 7 bases and V by 8 bases; bases with no gene match: 7.

The chain couples TRBV19 to TRBJ1-5, with D unclear. The V gene lost 6 bases and the J gene lost 6 bases, with 18 bases spanning the gap. The germline V gene encodes CDR1 LNHDA and CDR2 SQIVND (reference sequence). The CDR3 sequence is 15 residues long. The CDR3 sequence: CASRSLGFSGQPQHF. CDR3 in DNA: TGTGCCAGTAGGAGTCTAGGTTTTAGCGGTCAGCCCCAGCATTTT.